The 30 T cell receptor beta chains below come from one sample, sequenced in a study of neurological immune-mediated disorders. Each CDR3 protein gets one entry after TCRdb re-called the 5' RACE reads with MiXCR. The table lists tens of thousands of distinct CDR3 sequences, about 13% of them singletons, with 9.5% to 12% in the top ten. Time point here: longitudinal time-point 3. The sample was PBMCs. These receptor sequences come from a young man in good health.

This clonotype was counted at least ten times. This chain joins TRBV7-2 and TRBJ2-7, with D tentatively TRBD2 (6 bases). Between the trimmed V and J ends, which lost 5 bases and 0 bases, there was a span of 14 bases. Germline CDR1 is SGHTA and CDR2 is FQGNSA. This CDR3 has 15 amino acids. The CDR3 bases are TGTGCCAGCAGCCTGCTAGCGCAGAGCTCCTACGAGCAGTACTTC. Protein sequence: CASSLLAQSSYEQYF.

Many counts were recorded for this clonotype. V and J are TRBV5-1 and TRBJ2-5; the D call may be TRBD1 or TRBD2 (5 bases each). Trimming pared 0 bases from V and 5 bases from J, leaving 17 bases between. Germline-derived CDR1 and CDR2 are SGHRS and YFSETQ. This CDR3 is 16 amino acids long. CDR3 region: CASSLVGAGRGETQYF. DNA for the CDR3: TGCGCCAGCAGCTTGGTAGGGGCAGGACGAGGGGAGACCCAGTACTTC.

There are many counts of this clonotype. The rearrangement uses TRBV12-3 or TRBV12-4 and TRBJ1-6, with TRBD1 as a possible D gene (6 bases). This CDR3 comprises 17 residues. The V gene lost 6 bases and the J gene lost 10 bases, with 25 bases spanning the gap. In nucleotides, the CDR3 is TGTGCCAGCAGCCCCAGGACGGGGGCCGGGAAGGGGTCACCCCTCCACTTT. Its protein product is CASSPRTGAGKGSPLHF.

The V gene is TRBV6-6, the J gene TRBJ2-1; TRBD2 matches 10 bases. Germline CDR1 MNHNY, CDR2 SVGAGI (reference sequence). Trimming cost V 7 bases and J 1 base; bases outside gene matches: 19. This CDR3 region has 20 residues. The CDR3 DNA sequence: TGTGCCAGCAAAAAAAAGGGGGCTAGCGGGAGTGGGGATTCCTACAATGAGCAGTTCTTC. Residues: CASKKKGASGSGDSYNEQFF.

A remark on this clonotype: This may be a read error, as it is one base from a much larger clone. The genes are TRBV5-1 and TRBJ2-1, with D perhaps TRBD2 (5 bases). Per the germline V gene, CDR1 is SGHRS and CDR2 is YFSETQ. This CDR3 is built from 14 residues. Trimming pared 8 bases from V and 0 bases from J, leaving 12 bases between. CDR3 sequence reads: CASGLANSYNEQFF. The CDR3 DNA reads TGCGCCAGTGGACTGGCGAACTCCTACAATGAGCAGTTCTTC.

This clonotype was recorded at least ten times. The genes are TRBV5-1 and TRBJ1-3; a possible D gene is TRBD1 (6 bases). Germline V CDR1 and CDR2: SGHRS, YFSETQ. V was cut by 4 bases and J by 2 bases, with 16 bases left in between. The length of the CDR3 is 16 residues. CDR3 amino acids: CASSHTGPEPGNTIYF. The CDR3 DNA reads as TGCGCCAGCAGCCACACAGGGCCGGAACCTGGAAACACCATATATTTT.

This clonotype was counted a few times. The limits of the CDR3 on the DNA are not certain, so only TCRdb's listed CDR3 is given. The rearrangement uses TRBV4-1 and TRBJ2-7; the table calls TRBD1, which could not be checked here. From its first to its last residue, the CDR3 has 17 amino acids. Germline V gives CDR1 MGHRA, CDR2 YSYEKL. This CDR3 reads CASSQVGQGANSYEQNF.

This clonotype was counted ten times or more. The chain employs TRBV5-1 and TRBJ2-7, with unresolved D. Germline V gene lookup returns CDR1 SGHRS and CDR2 YFSETQ. V was cut by 4 bases and J by 0 bases, with 14 bases left in between. The CDR3 totals 15 residues. The CDR3 reads CASSPVGRISYEQYF. The CDR3 DNA reads TGCGCCAGCAGCCCCGTCGGCAGAATCTCCTACGAGCAGTACTTC.

This clonotype occurred many times. The rearrangement uses TRBV7-9 and TRBJ2-5; TRBD1 matches 9 bases. This CDR3 comprises 15 residues. V shed 5 bases, J shed 5 bases, and the junction held 9 bases outside the gene matches. Germline assignment: CDR1 SEHNR and CDR2 FQNEAQ (reference sequence). In DNA, the CDR3 is TGTGCCAGCAGCCCAGGACAGGGGACATATGAGACCCAGTACTTC. Residues: CASSPGQGTYETQYF.

To note about this clonotype: Compared with germline, one end of the junction differs, possibly owing to a read error. The V gene is TRBV5-1, the J gene TRBJ2-1; tentative D call: TRBD1 (5 bases). There are 14 residues in the CDR3. In germline, CDR1 is SGHRS, CDR2 YFSETQ. In nucleotides, the CDR3 is TGCGCCAACACGAATGGTGGACAATACAATGAGCAGTTGTTC. It is translated as CANTNGGQYNEQLF. Variable domain in full (rest from reference TRBV5-1 and TRBJ2-1): KAGVTQTPRYLIKTRGQQVTLSCSPISGHRSVSWYQQTPGQGLQFLFEYFSETQRNKGNFPGRFSGRQFSNSRSEMNVSTLELGDSALYLCANTNGGQYNEQLFGPGTRLTVL.

As regards this clonotype: This sequence may be a read error, since a much larger clone differs from it by one base. J is TRBJ2-1 and V is TRBV28; D gene unclear. The J call may be mistaken, given a closer DNA end match to TRBJ2-7. Germline CDR1 reads MDHEN; CDR2 reads SYDVKM. CDR3 length: 13 residues. The CDR3 bases are TGTGCCAGCAGTTTGGTACTCAGCTACGAGCAGTACTTC. Translating gives CASSLVLSYEQYF.

This clonotype was seen repeatedly, ten times or more. The CDR3 DNA sequence: TGTGCCAGCAGCTTACGGGCGGGAGGTAACTACAATGAGCAGTTCTTC. Translated, it gives CASSLRAGGNYNEQFF. V and J are TRBV7-9 and TRBJ2-1, with 8 bases lining up with TRBD2. Germline CDR1 is SEHNR and CDR2 is FQNEAQ (reference sequence). Losses at the gene ends were 2 bases for V and 3 bases for J; bases not matched to a gene: 6. The CDR3 contains 16 residues.

V and J are TRBV11-2 and TRBJ1-1; maybe TRBD1 (5 bases). V was pared by 0 bases and J by 3 bases, with 14 bases between. Germline V gene lookup returns CDR1 SGHAT and CDR2 FQNNGV. The CDR3 totals 16 residues. CDR3: CASSLDGGGVYTEAFF. The CDR3, as DNA: TGTGCCAGCAGCTTAGATGGGGGAGGGGTGTACACTGAAGCTTTCTTT.

The table lists this clonotype with many counts. The V gene is TRBV5-1, the J gene TRBJ2-5; D might be TRBD2 (5 bases). Trimming stripped 0 bases from V and 4 bases from J, with 16 bases between. CDR3 length equals 16 residues. CDR1 is SGHRS, CDR2 YFSETQ, per germline. The CDR3 DNA is TGCGCCAGCAGCTTGGAGGTTGGGAGTTTCGCAGAGACCCAGTACTTC. Amino acids: CASSLEVGSFAETQYF.

This clonotype was counted many times. The chain recombines TRBV7-3 with TRBJ2-1; TRBD2 might be the D (6 bases). Trimming shortened V by 5 bases and J by 10 bases, and 21 bases separated the two germline ends. Per germline, CDR1 SGHTA and CDR2 FQGTGA. The CDR3 has 15 residues. The CDR3 DNA reads TGTGCCAGCAGCCTTGGGGGGACTCTAATACAAGAGCAGTTCTTC. It encodes CASSLGGTLIQEQFF.

As to this clonotype: The missing conserved phenylalanine or tryptophan at the end of this CDR3 makes a read error likely. The V call is TRBV20-1, the J call TRBJ1-5; D perhaps matches TRBD1 (5 bases). Germline V gene lookup returns CDR1 DFQATT and CDR2 SNEGSKA (reference sequence). CDR3 size: 15 residues. CDR3 protein: CSARVETDSNQSQHL. The CDR3 DNA follows: TGCAGTGCTAGAGTAGAGACAGATAGCAATCAGTCCCAGCATCTT.

Ten or more counts support this clonotype. V usage is TRBV27 and J usage is TRBJ2-3; TRBD2 matches at 7 bases. Losses at the gene ends were 1 base for V and 4 bases for J; bases not matched to a gene: 5. The CDR3 runs to 15 residues. Germline-derived CDR1 and CDR2 are MNHEY and SMNVEV (reference sequence). The CDR3 here is CASSLYGRSSDTQYF. The CDR3 nucleotides read TGTGCCAGCAGTTTATACGGGAGGAGTTCAGATACGCAGTATTTT.

This rearrangement joins TRBV5-1 to TRBJ2-7; 8 bases align to TRBD2. Per the germline V gene, CDR1 is SGHRS and CDR2 is YFSETQ. The CDR3 contains 14 residues. The V gene end was trimmed by 7 bases and the J gene end by 1 base; junction bases not matched to a gene: 7. The CDR3 nucleotides are TGCGCCAGCGCCATAGCGGGGTATTCCTACGAGCAGTACTTC. Its protein is CASAIAGYSYEQYF.

This clonotype was counted ten times or more. The gene calls are TRBV3-1 and TRBJ1-1, with D perhaps TRBD1 (6 bases). Trimming took off 7 bases at V and 5 bases at J, with 20 bases between the two ends. Germline CDR1 and CDR2: LGHDT and YNNKEL (reference sequence). The CDR3 runs 15 residues. CDR3 amino acids: CASTRKTGGGTEAFF. The CDR3 region has the DNA TGTGCCAGCACTCGTAAGACAGGTGGAGGAACTGAAGCTTTCTTT.

By share, this clonotype counts as medium-sized (0.01 to 0.1%). The chain employs TRBV12-3 or TRBV12-4 and TRBJ1-1; the D is unclear. This CDR3 is built from 14 residues. Trimming left V 2 bases short and J 5 bases short, with 12 bases between. The CDR3 nucleotides are TGTGCCAGCAGTTTAAGCGTCGGGTTAACTGAAGCTTTCTTT. Translation: CASSLSVGLTEAFF.

The V gene is TRBV2, the J gene TRBJ1-2; TRBD1 matches 11 bases. The V segment lost 5 bases and the J segment 7 bases; nucleotides outside the gene matches: 6. Germline V gene data show CDR1 as SNHLY and CDR2 as FYNNEI. The CDR3 consists of 14 residues. The chain's CDR3 is CASSQSGQGAGYTF. Written as DNA, the CDR3 is TGTGCCAGCAGTCAGTCAGGACAGGGGGCTGGCTACACCTTC.

This clonotype was found many times. The CDR3 protein is CASSPPWGIGLAGPNEQFF. The CDR3 nucleotides read TGTGCCAGCAGCCCCCCTTGGGGGATAGGACTAGCGGGCCCCAATGAGCAGTTCTTC. V and J are TRBV3-1 and TRBJ2-1; 11 bases agree with TRBD2. The ends lost 4 bases at V and 6 bases at J; junction bases unmatched: 17. This CDR3 region has 19 residues. Germline CDR1 LGHDT, CDR2 YNNKEL (reference sequence).

This clonotype has ten or more counts. The CDR3 DNA reads TGTGCCAGCAGTGAACCAGGGGGGGACTATGGCTACACCTTC. Its translation: CASSEPGGDYGYTF. The chain uses TRBV25-1 and TRBJ1-2, with 7 bases matching TRBD1. This CDR3 has 14 amino acids. Germline values: CDR1 MGHDK, CDR2 SYGVNS. Trimming removed 2 bases from V and 3 bases from J; junction bases left unmatched: 3.

V gene TRBV5-6 combines with J gene TRBJ2-5; 8 nucleotides align to TRBD2. Trimming took 10 bases from V and 4 from J; bases not matched to a gene: 12. The germline gives CDR1 SGHDT, CDR2 YYEEEE. The CDR3 sequence is 14 residues long. CDR3 protein: CASSPAGDGETQYF. The CDR3 DNA reads as TGTGCCTCCTCCCCAGCGGGAGATGGAGAGACCCAGTACTTC.

This clonotype was found a few times. V is TRBV7-2 and J is TRBJ2-3; D is perhaps TRBD1 (6 bases). CDR1 is SGHTA, CDR2 FQGNSA, per germline. Deletions cut 0 bases from V and 7 bases from J, with 14 bases between. CDR3 length equals 15 residues. CDR3 in DNA: TGTGCCAGCAGCTTAGCCCAGGGGACGGGGAATACGCAGTATTTT. Its translation is CASSLAQGTGNTQYF.

As to this clonotype: The final CDR3 position lacks the conserved phenylalanine or tryptophan, pointing to a likely read error. V usage is TRBV27 and J usage is TRBJ2-2; D is unclear. Germline loops: CDR1 MNHEY, CDR2 SMNVEV (reference sequence). Trimming removed 5 bases from V and 6 bases from J, with 7 bases in between. There are 12 residues in the CDR3. DNA of the CDR3: TGTGCCAGCAGTCCCTATCCCGGGGAGCTGTTTTTA. Encoded protein: CASSPYPGELFL.

A note on this clonotype: Since a much larger clone is just one base distant, this may be a read error. Written as DNA, the CDR3 is TGTGTCAGCAGCCAACGGGGACTGAGCTCCTACGAGCAGTACTTC. Its protein is CVSSQRGLSSYEQYF. The chain carries TRBV7-8 and TRBJ2-7, with D possibly TRBD2 on 6 matching bases. Germline CDR1 SGHVS, CDR2 FQNEAQ. The CDR3 is 15 amino acids. The whole variable domain, remainder taken from reference TRBV7-8 and TRBJ2-7, is GAGVSQSPRYKVAKRGQDVALRCDPISGHVSLFWYQQALGQGPEFLTYFQNEAQLDKSGLPSDRFFAERPEGSVSTLKIQRTQQEDSAVYLCVSSQRGLSSYEQYFGPGTRLTVT.

With respect to this clonotype: One junction end does not reproduce the germline sequence, and a read error may be involved. The chain recombines TRBV29-1 with TRBJ2-7; 10 bases match TRBD1. The germline CDR1 and CDR2 sequences are SQVTM and ANQGSEA. This CDR3 has 13 residues. The CDR3 loop is CSVDRQGADDQYF. The CDR3 DNA is TGCAGCGTTGACAGACAGGGGGCCGACGATCAGTACTTC.

This clonotype appeared many times. The chain uses TRBV11-2 and TRBJ1-1; D is undetermined. Germline CDR1 reads SGHAT; CDR2 reads FQNNGV. Trimming cost V 5 bases and J 5 bases, with 3 bases left between them. This CDR3 has 10 amino acids. CDR3 coding DNA: TGTGCCAGCAGCGTTACTGAAGCTTTCTTT. It codes for CASSVTEAFF.

This clonotype was picked up many times. The chain is built from TRBV5-1 and TRBJ2-1; 8 bases are shared with TRBD2. Germline trimming cut 3 bases from V and 7 bases from J; bases unmatched to any gene: 9. Per the germline V gene, CDR1 is SGHRS and CDR2 is YFSETQ. This CDR3 is built from 15 residues. The CDR3 DNA reads as TGCGCCAGCAGCTACGGGACTAGAGTAGAGAATGAGCAGTTCTTC. This sequence encodes CASSYGTRVENEQFF.